These 21 T cell receptor beta chains were sequenced from one sample in a study of cytomegalovirus exposure and HLA in healthy donors. 60 Vbeta and 13 Jbeta primers were used in PCR. TCRdb's table, derived via immunoSEQ multiplex PCR, lists solely in-frame clones and lacks some. This table holds fewer than 150,000 clones, roughly 77% found once. Sequenced sample: PBMCs. The receptors stem from a man aged 45-60 years in good health and CMV-seropositive.

The chain carries TRBV7-6 and TRBJ1-3; 7 bases fit TRBD1. This CDR3 spans 16 amino acids. With V trimmed by 5 bases and J by 3 bases, 10 bases remained unmatched. CDR1 and CDR2 (germline): SGHVS, FNYEAQ. The CDR3 protein is CASSPGYRGFGNTIYF. The CDR3 nucleotides are TGTGCCAGCAGCCCGGGGTACAGGGGATTTGGAAACACCATATATTTT.

J is TRBJ1-1 and V is TRBV19; D is possibly TRBD1 (5 bases). The CDR3 is 20 amino acids. Germline-derived CDR1 and CDR2 are LNHDA and SQIVND (reference sequence). V lost 10 bases and J 0 bases, leaving 33 bases between the germline ends. CDR3 nucleotides: TGTGCCACCTTGGGTCCCCCGCGGGGGAGAGGCCTCAGGATGAACACTGAAGCTTTCTTT. Protein: CATLGPPRGRGLRMNTEAFF.

This chain connects TRBV6-1 to TRBJ2-1; D ambiguous. Trimming removed 3 bases at V and 4 bases at J, with 4 bases between. The CDR3 consists of 12 residues. The V gene's germline CDR1 is MNHNS and CDR2 SASEGT. CDR3 bases: TGTGCCAGCAGTGAGACTTACAATGAGCAGTTCTTC. Protein product: CASSETYNEQFF.

The rearrangement uses TRBV9 and TRBJ2-2, with D unclear. Germline-derived CDR1 and CDR2 are SGDLS and YYNGEE. The CDR3 has 16 residues. Trimming cost V 1 base and J 0 bases, with 10 bases left between them. The CDR3 DNA follows: TGTGCCAGCAGCGTATGGGCACAACCGAACACCGGGGAGCTGTTTTTT. Residues: CASSVWAQPNTGELFF.

This clone was detected only once. The J gene is TRBJ2-3, the V gene TRBV6-1; D uncertain. The germline CDR1 and CDR2 sequences are MNHNS and SASEGT. Trimming pared 1 base from V and 3 bases from J, leaving 8 bases between. The CDR3 length is 14 residues. CDR3 DNA: TGTGCCAGCAGTGAAGTTGGGCAGACAGATACGCAGTATTTT. This translates into CASSEVGQTDTQYF.

This clone has just one count. V is TRBV15 and J is TRBJ2-3; 8 bases align to TRBD1. The CDR3 is 14 residues long. Unmatched junction bases numbered 7, after V lost 5 bases and J lost 6 bases. Germline CDR1 and CDR2: LNHNV and YYDKDF (reference sequence). This CDR3 reads CATSHTQGADTQYF. In DNA form, the CDR3 reads TGTGCCACCAGCCATACCCAGGGGGCGGATACGCAGTATTTT. Looking up the rest from reference TRBV15 and TRBJ2-3 gives the full variable domain: DAMVIQNPRYQVTQFGKPVTLSCSQTLNHNVMYWYQQKSSQAPKLLFHYYDKDFNNEADTPDNFQSRRPNTSFCFLDIRSPGLGDTAMYLCATSHTQGADTQYFGPGTRLTVL.

This rearrangement joins TRBV20-1 to TRBJ2-7; D is unresolved. V shed 2 bases and J shed 3 bases, with 5 bases lying between them. Looked up from germline, CDR1 is DFQATT and CDR2 is SNEGSKA (reference sequence). The CDR3 covers 11 residues. The CDR3 nucleotides are TGCAGTGCTAGATTCCGCTACGAGCAGTACTTC. This gives the protein CSARFRYEQYF.

The genes are TRBV7-2 and TRBJ1-6, with 11 positions matching TRBD1. The CDR3 contains 15 residues. Germline loops: CDR1 SGHTA, CDR2 FQGNSA. Trimming took 5 bases from V and 7 from J; bases not matched to a gene: 4. CDR3 DNA: TGTGCCAGCAGCATTAGGACAGGGGGCAATTCACCCCTCCACTTT. It is translated as CASSIRTGGNSPLHF.

This chain joins TRBV5-1 and TRBJ2-1; unclear D gene. Per germline, CDR1 SGHRS and CDR2 YFSETQ. V gave up 3 bases and J gave up 3 bases, with 10 bases separating them. The length of the CDR3 is 14 residues. Written as DNA, the CDR3 is TGCGCCAGCAGCTCATGGCAGTACTACAATGAGCAGTTCTTC. This gives the protein CASSSWQYYNEQFF.

V is TRBV6-1 and J is TRBJ2-1; possible D gene TRBD1, 6 bases. This CDR3 contains 15 residues. The germline V gene encodes CDR1 MNHNS and CDR2 SASEGT. V was pared by 2 bases and J by 7 bases, with 15 bases between. The CDR3 loop reads CASSERQGIRNEQFF. The CDR3 DNA is TGTGCCAGCAGTGAAAGGCAGGGGATAAGGAATGAGCAGTTCTTC.

This chain uses TRBV9 with TRBJ2-1, with 7 positions matching TRBD2. The germline gives CDR1 SGDLS, CDR2 YYNGEE. V shed 3 bases and J 7 bases; nucleotides not matched to a gene: 7. The CDR3 sequence is 14 residues long. For the CDR3, the DNA is TGTGCCAGCAGCGCTTCGACTAGCATGAATGAGCAGTTCTTC. This sequence encodes CASSASTSMNEQFF.

The chain carries TRBV18 and TRBJ1-2, with D unresolved. V was clipped by 3 bases and J by 0 bases, with 20 bases between them. The CDR3 has 18 residues. Germline CDR1 reads KGHSH; CDR2 reads LQKENI. CDR3 residues: CASSPLPGSGNSNYGYTF. The CDR3 bases are TGTGCCAGCTCACCGCTTCCGGGGTCGGGGAATTCTAACTATGGCTACACCTTC.

V is TRBV25-1 and J is TRBJ2-3; maybe TRBD2 (6 bases). Trimming pared 8 bases from V and 4 bases from J, leaving 7 bases between. CDR3 length equals 11 residues. CDR1 and CDR2 from the germline V gene are MGHDK and SYGVNS. The CDR3 DNA follows: TGTGCCAGCCGGGGGTCAGATACGCAGTATTTT. It codes for CASRGSDTQYF.

This chain joins TRBV5-1 and TRBJ2-3, with D hard to call. CDR1 and CDR2 from the germline V gene are SGHRS and YFSETQ. This CDR3 contains 13 residues. V gave up 4 bases and J gave up 6 bases, with 12 bases separating them. CDR3 bases: TGCGCCAGCAGCCGCGGAGCCCTGGATACGCAGTATTTT. Protein sequence: CASSRGALDTQYF.

In its sample, this clone was seen a few times. The rearrangement joins TRBV6-6 to TRBJ2-1; a possible D gene is TRBD2 (6 bases). The ends were cut back, 10 bases at V and 1 base at J, with 11 bases in the middle. The CDR3 runs 13 residues. Germline-derived CDR1 and CDR2 are MNHNY and SVGAGI (reference sequence). CDR3 nucleotide sequence: TGTGCCACCGGAGGGGCGTCCTACAATGAGCAGTTCTTC. This gives the protein CATGGASYNEQFF.

This clone has only one observation. This rearrangement joins TRBV19 to TRBJ1-2, with 7 bases fitting TRBD1. V was clipped by 6 bases and J by 4 bases; unmatched bases: 8. CDR3 length equals 14 residues. Germline-derived CDR1 and CDR2 are LNHDA and SQIVND (reference sequence). CDR3 region: CASRRGQVGYGYTF. CDR3 nucleotides: TGTGCCAGTAGAAGAGGACAGGTGGGCTATGGCTACACCTTC.

This clone was recorded a few times. The rearrangement joins TRBV5-4 to TRBJ2-5; 8 bases match TRBD1. The trim removed 6 bases at V and 4 bases at J, leaving 5 bases unmatched. This CDR3 is built from 13 residues. CDR1 and CDR2 (germline): SGHNT, YYREEE (reference sequence). CDR3 coding DNA: TGTGCCAGCACCCTGACAGGGGTAGAGACCCAGTACTTC. Amino acid sequence: CASTLTGVETQYF. Using reference TRBV5-4 and TRBJ2-5 for the parts outside the CDR3, the full variable domain is ETGVTQSPTHLIKTRGQQVTLRCSSQSGHNTVSWYQQALGQGPQFIFQYYREEENGRGNFPPRFSGLQFPNYSSELNVNALELDDSALYLCASTLTGVETQYFGPGTRLLVL.

V gene TRBV2 combines with J gene TRBJ1-2; TRBD1 aligns across 10 bases. Per the germline V gene, CDR1 is SNHLY and CDR2 is FYNNEI. The CDR3 sequence is 14 residues long. With 3 bases clipped from V and 4 bases from J, the junction kept 2 bases outside the gene matches. Here the CDR3 reads CASSDRTGGYGYTF. The CDR3 coding sequence is TGTGCCAGCAGTGATCGGACAGGGGGCTATGGCTACACCTTC.

The gene calls are TRBV6-5 and TRBJ2-1; a possible D gene is TRBD1 (6 bases). V lost 8 bases and J lost 4, with 18 bases in between. The CDR3 covers 15 residues. CDR1 is MNHEY, CDR2 SVGAGI, per germline. DNA of the CDR3: TGTGCCAGCGCCCACCGGGACACGGAATACAATGAGCAGTTCTTC. It yields the protein CASAHRDTEYNEQFF.

This clone has only a few counts. The rearrangement uses TRBV23-1 and TRBJ1-2, with 8 nucleotides matching TRBD1. TRBV23-1 is assigned to the ORF class and has an uncertain function. The junction had 7 bases not matched to a gene; V was cut back by 3 bases and J by 7 bases. This CDR3 comprises 14 residues. CDR3 in DNA: TGCGCCAGCAGTCAGTTACAGGGGGTCGGTGGCTACACCTTC. This gives the protein CASSQLQGVGGYTF.

This clone was seen a single time. The V gene is TRBV28, the J gene TRBJ1-5; the D is unclear. CDR1 is MDHEN, CDR2 SYDVKM, per germline. Trimming shortened V by 10 bases and J by 4 bases, and 14 bases separated the two germline ends. This CDR3 has 13 amino acids. The CDR3 coding sequence is TGTGCCACCCAGTGGTCGGGGAATCAGCCCCAGCATTTT. Its translation is CATQWSGNQPQHF.